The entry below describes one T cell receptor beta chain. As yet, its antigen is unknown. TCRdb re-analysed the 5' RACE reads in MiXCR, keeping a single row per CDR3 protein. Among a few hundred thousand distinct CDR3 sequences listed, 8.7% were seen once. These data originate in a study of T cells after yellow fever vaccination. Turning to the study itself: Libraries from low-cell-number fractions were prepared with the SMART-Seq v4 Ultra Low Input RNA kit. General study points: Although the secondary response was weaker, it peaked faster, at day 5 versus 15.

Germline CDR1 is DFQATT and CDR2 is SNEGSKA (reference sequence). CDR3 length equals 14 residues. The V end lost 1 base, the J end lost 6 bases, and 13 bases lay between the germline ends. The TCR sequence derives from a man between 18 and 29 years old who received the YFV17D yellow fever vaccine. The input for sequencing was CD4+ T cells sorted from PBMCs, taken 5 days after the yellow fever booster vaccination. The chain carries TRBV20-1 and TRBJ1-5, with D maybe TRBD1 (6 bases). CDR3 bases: TGCAGTGCTAGAGGGGGGGCAGGGATTCAGCCCCAGCATTTT. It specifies CSARGGAGIQPQHF.